The 15 T cell receptor beta chains below were found in one sample sequenced in a study of cytomegalovirus exposure and HLA in healthy donors. PCR was performed using 60 Vbeta and 13 Jbeta primers. Using immunoSEQ multiplex PCR, the repertoire was profiled, and TCRdb retains in-frame clones only, with some absent. The sample holds approximately 180,000 clones, 70% to 80% seen once. Sequencing was carried out using PBMCs. The receptors were sampled from a male donor in good health and CMV-seronegative.

The chain joins TRBV15 to TRBJ2-1; TRBD2 aligns across 9 bases. The CDR3 extends over 16 amino acids. The junction had 5 bases not matched to a gene; V was cut back by 3 bases and J by 2 bases. Germline CDR1 reads LNHNV; CDR2 reads YYDKDF (reference sequence). CDR3 coding DNA: TGTGCCACCAGCAGGAGAAGACTAGCGGCCTACAATGAGCAGTTCTTC. Amino acids: CATSRRRLAAYNEQFF.

The chain employs TRBV25-1 and TRBJ1-4; no reliable D call. Germline V gives CDR1 MGHDK, CDR2 SYGVNS. The V gene lost 6 bases and the J gene lost 6 bases, with 11 bases spanning the gap. The CDR3 is 13 residues long. CDR3 nucleotides: TGTGCCAGCAGGGTCCCCCAGGATGAAAAACTGTTTTTT. This translates into CASRVPQDEKLFF.

This chain joins TRBV21-1 and TRBJ2-7; the D call of TRBD2 is as the table states it, not checked on the DNA. TRBV21-1 is a known pseudogene. This CDR3 is 13 amino acids long. CDR3 sequence reads: CASSKGGSIEQYF. The CDR3 bases are TGTGCCAGCAGCAAAGGAGGCAGTATCGAGCAGTACTTC.

This chain uses TRBV27 with TRBJ1-1, with D unclear. V gave up 0 bases and J gave up 5 bases, with 7 bases separating them. The CDR3 length is 13 residues. Germline V lookup: CDR1 MNHEY, CDR2 SMNVEV (reference sequence). In DNA, the CDR3 is TGTGCCAGCAGTTTATCCATGCGTACTGAAGCTTTCTTT. This translates into CASSLSMRTEAFF.

The rearrangement uses TRBV5-6 and TRBJ1-5, with 7 bases aligning to TRBD1. Germline CDR1 SGHDT, CDR2 YYEEEE. The CDR3 consists of 14 residues. J lost 4 bases, V lost 3 bases, and 4 bases had no gene match. The CDR3 DNA follows: TGTGCCAGCAGCTCGGGACAGTCAAATCAGCCCCAGCATTTT. It is translated as CASSSGQSNQPQHF.

The genes are TRBV10-1 and TRBJ1-2; possible D gene TRBD1, 5 bases. Germline V gene sequence: CDR1 WNHNN, CDR2 SYGVQD (reference sequence). The germline V and J ends were trimmed by 2 bases and 6 bases, with 10 bases remaining between them. This CDR3 has 13 residues. The CDR3 DNA reads TGCGCCAGCAGTGAGGGGGGGGTGGATGGCTACACCTTC. Translated, it gives CASSEGGVDGYTF.

This rearrangement joins TRBV5-4 to TRBJ2-7; 7 bases align to TRBD1. V lost 3 bases and J lost 2; bases outside the gene matches: 5. Germline loops: CDR1 SGHNT, CDR2 YYREEE (reference sequence). The CDR3 is made up of 14 amino acids. CDR3 DNA: TGTGCCAGCAGCTCAAAGACAGGGACCTACGAGCAGTACTTC. It yields the protein CASSSKTGTYEQYF.

The chain has TRBV4-3 and TRBJ1-4; 10 nucleotides line up with TRBD1. V trimming: 4 bases; J trimming: 8 bases; junction bases outside the gene matches: 4. CDR1 is LGHNA and CDR2 is YSLEER in the germline V gene. This CDR3 has 14 amino acids. The DNA of the CDR3 is TGCGCCAGCAGCCTGGGACAGGGGAGCGAAAAACTGTTTTTT. Translated: CASSLGQGSEKLFF.

In this sample, this clone turned up once. The rearrangement uses TRBV7-2 and TRBJ2-5, with 7 bases that match TRBD2. The CDR3 length is 17 residues. V lost 5 bases to trimming and J lost 1 base; unmatched junction nucleotides: 13. In germline, CDR1 is SGHTA, CDR2 FQGNSA. This CDR3 reads CASSITATWGGQETQYF. CDR3 nucleotide sequence: TGTGCCAGCAGCATCACGGCGACATGGGGGGGCCAAGAGACCCAGTACTTC.

This rearrangement joins TRBV28 to TRBJ2-5, with TRBD1 as a possible D gene (6 bases). The CDR3 has 14 amino acids. With 5 bases removed from V and 5 bases from J, the gap between germline ends came to 15 bases. Germline CDR1 MDHEN, CDR2 SYDVKM. The CDR3 DNA reads TGTGCCAGCAGTACACAGGGAGTAAGGGAGACCCAGTACTTC. It specifies CASSTQGVRETQYF. The full variable domain, rest sourced from reference TRBV28 and TRBJ2-5, is DVKVTQSSRYLVKRTGEKVFLECVQDMDHENMFWYRQDPGLGLRLIYFSYDVKMKEKGDIPEGYSVSREKKERFSLILESASTNQTSMYLCASSTQGVRETQYFGPGTRLLVL.

This chain uses TRBV5-1 with TRBJ1-1; perhaps TRBD1 as D (6 bases). The V gene lost 4 bases and the J gene lost 7 bases, with 14 bases spanning the gap. Looked up from germline, CDR1 is SGHRS and CDR2 is YFSETQ. The CDR3 is 13 residues long. CDR3 coding DNA: TGCGCCAGCAGCCTAGGGGACACACTTGAAGCTTTCTTT. It specifies CASSLGDTLEAFF.

V gene TRBV6-1 combines with J gene TRBJ2-3; 7 nucleotides align to TRBD1. Germline CDR1 MNHNS, CDR2 SASEGT. The CDR3 has 14 residues. V shed 6 bases, J shed 2 bases, and the junction held 5 bases outside the gene matches. In DNA, the CDR3 is TGTGCCAGCAGGGGACAGATTTACACAGATACGCAGTATTTT. As protein: CASRGQIYTDTQYF.

This clone was seen just once. The rearrangement uses TRBV4-2 and TRBJ2-7; D unclear. The V end was cut by 1 base, the J end by 6 bases, with 13 bases between. Germline-derived CDR1 and CDR2 are LGHNA and YNFKEQ. The CDR3 totals 14 residues. CDR3 region: CASSQGAAESEQYF. In DNA form, the CDR3 reads TGTGCCAGCAGCCAAGGCGCCGCGGAGAGCGAGCAGTACTTC.

V and J are TRBV4-3 and TRBJ1-1; maybe TRBD1 (5 bases). This CDR3 comprises 15 residues. Trimming removed 4 bases at V and 5 bases at J, with 17 bases between. From germline, CDR1 is LGHNA and CDR2 YSLEER. The chain's CDR3 is CASSPGGGWDTEAFF. As DNA, the CDR3 is TGCGCCAGCAGCCCCGGGGGGGGTTGGGATACTGAAGCTTTCTTT.

The chain combines TRBV7-9 with TRBJ2-1; 8 positions match TRBD1. V dropped 3 bases and J dropped 9; count of bases not matched to a gene: 10. The CDR3 loop spans 15 amino acids. Germline lookup yields CDR1 SEHNR and CDR2 FQNEAQ (reference sequence). Written as DNA, the CDR3 is TGTGCCAGCAGCTTGACAGGGGCGCAAGTCTTTGAGCAGTTCTTC. Translating gives CASSLTGAQVFEQFF.